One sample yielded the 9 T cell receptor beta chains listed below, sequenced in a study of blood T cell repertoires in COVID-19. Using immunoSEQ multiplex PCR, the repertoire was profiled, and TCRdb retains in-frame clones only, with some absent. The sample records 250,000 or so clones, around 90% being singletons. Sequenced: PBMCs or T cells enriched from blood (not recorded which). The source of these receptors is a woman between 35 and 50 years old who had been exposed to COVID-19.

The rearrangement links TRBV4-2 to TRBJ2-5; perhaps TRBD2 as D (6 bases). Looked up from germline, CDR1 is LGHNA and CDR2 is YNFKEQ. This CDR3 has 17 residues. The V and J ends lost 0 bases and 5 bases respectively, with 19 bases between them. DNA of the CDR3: TGTGCCAGCAGCCAAGACCCCATCGGGGGAGGTTGGGAGACCCAGTACTTC. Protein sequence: CASSQDPIGGGWETQYF.

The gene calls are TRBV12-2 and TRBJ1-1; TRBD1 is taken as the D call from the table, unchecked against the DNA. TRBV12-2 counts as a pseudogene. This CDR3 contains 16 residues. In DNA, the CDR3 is TGTGCAAGTCGCTTGACTTGGACAGAAGAGAACACTGAAGCTTTCTTT. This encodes CASRLTWTEENTEAFF.

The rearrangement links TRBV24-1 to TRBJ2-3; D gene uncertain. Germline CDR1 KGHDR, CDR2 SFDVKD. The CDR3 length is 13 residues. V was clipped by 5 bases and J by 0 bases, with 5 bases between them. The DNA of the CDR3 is TGTGCCACCAGTGTTCAGAGCACAGATACGCAGTATTTT. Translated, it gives CATSVQSTDTQYF.

Here the CDR3 reads CASSPTWGRAHEQYF. The CDR3 DNA reads TGTGCCAGTAGTCCGACATGGGGGAGGGCACACGAGCAGTACTTC. This sequence joins TRBV19 and TRBJ2-7; 7 nucleotides align to TRBD2. This CDR3 has 15 residues. Germline V gene lookup returns CDR1 LNHDA and CDR2 SQIVND (reference sequence). V trimming: 5 bases; J trimming: 5 bases; junction bases outside the gene matches: 12.

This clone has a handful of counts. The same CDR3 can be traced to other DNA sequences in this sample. CDR3 residues: CASSQGQGHYGYTF. The CDR3 bases are TGTGCCAGCAGCCAAGGACAGGGGCACTATGGCTACACCTTC. The V call is TRBV3-1 (or the pseudogene TRBV3-2), the J call TRBJ1-2, with 8 positions matching TRBD1. The trim removed 1 base at V and 3 bases at J, leaving 1 base unmatched. The CDR3 totals 14 residues. Germline CDR1 LGHDT, CDR2 YNNKEL (reference sequence).

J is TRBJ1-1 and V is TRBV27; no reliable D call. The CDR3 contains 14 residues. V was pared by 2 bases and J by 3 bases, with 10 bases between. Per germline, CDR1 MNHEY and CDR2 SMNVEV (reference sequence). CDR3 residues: CASSLGVADTEAFF. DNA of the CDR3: TGTGCCAGCAGTTTAGGAGTGGCTGACACTGAAGCTTTCTTT.

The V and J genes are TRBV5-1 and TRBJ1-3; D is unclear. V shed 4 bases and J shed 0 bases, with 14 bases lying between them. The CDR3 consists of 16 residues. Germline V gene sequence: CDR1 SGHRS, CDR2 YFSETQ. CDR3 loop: CASSRTLTDSGNTIYF. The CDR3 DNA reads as TGCGCCAGCAGCCGTACCCTGACTGACTCTGGAAACACCATATATTTT.

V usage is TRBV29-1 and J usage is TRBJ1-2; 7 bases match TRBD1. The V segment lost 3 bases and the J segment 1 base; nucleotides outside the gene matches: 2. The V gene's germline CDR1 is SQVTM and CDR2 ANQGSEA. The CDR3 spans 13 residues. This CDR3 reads CSVEGQRNYGYTF. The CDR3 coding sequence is TGCAGCGTTGAGGGACAGCGTAACTATGGCTACACCTTC.

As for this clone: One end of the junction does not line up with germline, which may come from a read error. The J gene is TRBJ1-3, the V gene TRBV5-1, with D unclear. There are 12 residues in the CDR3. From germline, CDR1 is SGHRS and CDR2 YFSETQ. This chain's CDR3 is CASTGAGNTIYF. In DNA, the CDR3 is TGTGCCAGCACCGGGGCTGGAAACACCATATATTTT.